This T cell receptor beta chain was captured in a study of blood T cell repertoires in COVID-19. Study as a whole: Acute and convalescent COVID-19 samples came from the United States, Italy and Spain. Sample material is recorded as cDNA or gDNA derived from T cells, B-cell-depleted T cells, or PBMCs.

The CDR3 length is 15 residues. The V gene lost 4 bases and the J gene lost 3 bases, with 16 bases spanning the gap. Per germline, CDR1 SGHKS and CDR2 YYEKEE (reference sequence). Assay: immunoSEQ multiplex PCR; the TCRdb copy retains only in-frame clones and omits some. The data contain around 240,000 clones, about 90% of them singletons. Participants came from 20 to 25 US areas, aged roughly 18 to 95 years. Self-reported history from a screening survey and questionnaire set each donor's cohort. The chain carries TRBV5-5 and TRBJ1-1, with a possible D match to TRBD1 (6 bases). This clonotype originated in a human donor in a cohort exposed to, infected with or recovered from COVID-19 (not recorded which). The donor label of this sample is uncertain. Input material: PBMCs or T cells enriched from blood (not recorded which). The CDR3 coding sequence is TGTGCCAGCAGCGGCAGGGGTACTGCGGACACTGAAGCTTTCTTT. Amino acids: CASSGRGTADTEAFF. Full variable domain (rest looked up from reference TRBV5-5 and TRBJ1-1): DAGVTQSPTHLIKTRGQQVTLRCSPISGHKSVSWYQQVLGQGPQFIFQYYEKEERGRGNFPDRFSARQFPNYSSELNVNALLLGDSALYLCASSGRGTADTEAFFGQGTRLTVV.